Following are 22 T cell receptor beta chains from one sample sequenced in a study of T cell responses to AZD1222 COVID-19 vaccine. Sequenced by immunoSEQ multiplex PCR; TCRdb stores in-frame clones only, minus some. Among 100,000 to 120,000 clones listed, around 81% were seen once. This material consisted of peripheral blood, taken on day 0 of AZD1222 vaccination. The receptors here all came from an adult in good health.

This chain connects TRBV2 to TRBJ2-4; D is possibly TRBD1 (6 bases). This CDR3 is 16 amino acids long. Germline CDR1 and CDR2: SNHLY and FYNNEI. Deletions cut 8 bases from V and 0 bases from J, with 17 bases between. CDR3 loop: CASRRGVSTAKNIQYF. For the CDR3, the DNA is TGTGCCAGCCGCAGGGGAGTTAGTACAGCCAAAAACATTCAGTACTTC.

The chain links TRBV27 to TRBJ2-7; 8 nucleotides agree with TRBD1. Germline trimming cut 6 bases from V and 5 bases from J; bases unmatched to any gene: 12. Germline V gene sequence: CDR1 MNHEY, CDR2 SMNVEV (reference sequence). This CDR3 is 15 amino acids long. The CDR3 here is CASSPWQGANHEQYF. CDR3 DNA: TGTGCCAGCAGCCCTTGGCAGGGGGCGAACCACGAGCAGTACTTC.

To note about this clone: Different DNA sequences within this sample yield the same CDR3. CDR3 amino acids: CASSSQGAQPQHF. CDR3 in DNA: TGTGCCAGCAGCTCACAGGGGGCGCAGCCCCAGCATTTT. The gene calls are TRBV7-2 and TRBJ1-5; 9 bases fit TRBD1. After removal of 4 bases from V and 7 bases from J, the junction contained 2 bases not matched to a gene. Looked up from germline, CDR1 is SGHTA and CDR2 is FQGNSA. The CDR3 is 13 residues long.

In DNA, the CDR3 is TGTGCCAGCAGCTCATATACCCGGGACCACTCCTACGAGCAGTACTTC. Its translation: CASSSYTRDHSYEQYF. The gene calls are TRBV7-6 and TRBJ2-7; possibly TRBD1 or TRBD2 for D (5 bases each). The CDR3 sequence is 16 residues long. Trimming cost V 4 bases and J 0 bases, with 16 bases left between them. The germline gives CDR1 SGHVS, CDR2 FNYEAQ.

The DNA for the CDR3 is TGTGCCAGTAGTATAGGGGGACGGGAGAACACTGAAGCTTTCTTT. Translation: CASSIGGRENTEAFF. The chain recombines TRBV19 with TRBJ1-1; perhaps TRBD1 as D (5 bases). CDR1 is LNHDA, CDR2 SQIVND, per germline (reference sequence). CDR3 length: 15 residues. V was clipped by 1 base and J by 1 base, with 10 bases between them. Using reference TRBV19 and TRBJ1-1 for the parts outside the CDR3, the full variable domain is DGGITQSPKYLFRKEGQNVTLSCEQNLNHDAMYWYRQDPGQGLRLIYYSQIVNDFQKGDIAEGYSVSREKKESFPLTVTSAQKNPTAFYLCASSIGGRENTEAFFGQGTRLTVV.

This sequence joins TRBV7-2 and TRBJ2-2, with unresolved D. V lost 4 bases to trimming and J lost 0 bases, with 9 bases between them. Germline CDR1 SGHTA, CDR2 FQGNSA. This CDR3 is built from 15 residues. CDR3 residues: CASSSDPSNTGELFF. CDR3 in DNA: TGTGCCAGCAGCTCAGACCCGTCGAACACCGGGGAGCTGTTTTTT.

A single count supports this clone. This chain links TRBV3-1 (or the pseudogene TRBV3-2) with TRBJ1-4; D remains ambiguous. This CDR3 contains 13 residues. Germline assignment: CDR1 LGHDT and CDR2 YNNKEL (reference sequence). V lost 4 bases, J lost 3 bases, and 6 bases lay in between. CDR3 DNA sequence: TGTGCCAGCAGCCTGGGTGCTAATGAAAAACTGTTTTTT. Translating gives CASSLGANEKLFF.

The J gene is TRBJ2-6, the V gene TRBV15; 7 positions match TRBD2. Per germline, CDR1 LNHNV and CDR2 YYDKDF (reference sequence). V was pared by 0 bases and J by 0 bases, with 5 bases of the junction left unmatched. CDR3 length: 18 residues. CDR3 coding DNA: TGTGCCACCAGCAGAGATTTCAGCGGGGTCTCTGGGGCCAACGTCCTGACTTTC. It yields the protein CATSRDFSGVSGANVLTF.

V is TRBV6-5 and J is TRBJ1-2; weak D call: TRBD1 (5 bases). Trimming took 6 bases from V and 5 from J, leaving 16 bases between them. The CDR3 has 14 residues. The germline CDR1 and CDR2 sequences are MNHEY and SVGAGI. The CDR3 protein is CASSPGPTLYGYTF. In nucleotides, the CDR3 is TGTGCCAGCAGCCCGGGACCGACACTTTATGGCTACACCTTC.

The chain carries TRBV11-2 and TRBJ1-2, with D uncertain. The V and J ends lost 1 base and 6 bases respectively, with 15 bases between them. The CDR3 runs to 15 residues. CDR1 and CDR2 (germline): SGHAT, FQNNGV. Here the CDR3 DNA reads TGTGCCAGCAGCTTAGTGGTTAGGATTGGTGATGGCTACACCTTC. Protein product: CASSLVVRIGDGYTF.

The CDR3 DNA follows: TGTGCCAGCAGTTACACTCGAGCGGAGCAGTACTTC. Its protein is CASSYTRAEQYF. The rearrangement uses TRBV6-2 or TRBV6-3 and TRBJ2-7; D gene ambiguous. The CDR3 loop spans 12 amino acids. CDR1 and CDR2 (germline): MNHEY, SVGEGT. V lost 2 bases and J lost 7, with 9 bases in between.

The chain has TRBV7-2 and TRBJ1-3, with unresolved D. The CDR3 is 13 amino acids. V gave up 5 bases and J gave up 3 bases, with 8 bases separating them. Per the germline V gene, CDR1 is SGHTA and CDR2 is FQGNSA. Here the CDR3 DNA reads TGTGCCAGCAGCATCCCAGGTGGAAACACCATATATTTT. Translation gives CASSIPGGNTIYF. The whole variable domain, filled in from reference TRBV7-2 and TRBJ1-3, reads GAGVSQSPSNKVTEKGKDVELRCDPISGHTALYWYRQSLGQGLEFLIYFQGNSAPDKSGLPSDRFSAERTGGSVSTLTIQRTQQEDSAVYLCASSIPGGNTIYFGEGSWLTVV.

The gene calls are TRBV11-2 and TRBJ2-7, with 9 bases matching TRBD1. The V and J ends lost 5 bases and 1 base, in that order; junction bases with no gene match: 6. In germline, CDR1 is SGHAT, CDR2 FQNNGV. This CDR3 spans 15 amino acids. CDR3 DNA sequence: TGTGCCAGCAGCCGTGGACAGGGGAATTCCTACGAGCAGTACTTC. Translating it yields CASSRGQGNSYEQYF.

Here the CDR3 DNA reads TGTGCCAGCAGCTTAACCCAAGGTGGGCAGCCCCAGCATTTT. Its protein product is CASSLTQGGQPQHF. The chain links TRBV7-2 to TRBJ1-5; unclear D gene. V shed 2 bases and J shed 7 bases, with 12 bases lying between them. CDR3 length: 14 residues. Germline CDR1 and CDR2: SGHTA and FQGNSA.

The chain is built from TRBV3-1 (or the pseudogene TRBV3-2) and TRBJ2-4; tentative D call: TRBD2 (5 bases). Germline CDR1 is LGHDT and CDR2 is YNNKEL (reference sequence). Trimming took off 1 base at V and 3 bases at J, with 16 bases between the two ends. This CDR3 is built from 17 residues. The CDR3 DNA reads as TGTGCCAGCAGCCAAGCCAACAGCGGATTGGGCAAAAACATTCAGTACTTC. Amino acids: CASSQANSGLGKNIQYF.

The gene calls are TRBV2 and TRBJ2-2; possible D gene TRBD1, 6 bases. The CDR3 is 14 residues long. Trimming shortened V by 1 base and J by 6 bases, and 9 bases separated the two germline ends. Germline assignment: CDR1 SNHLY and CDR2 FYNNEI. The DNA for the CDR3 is TGTGCCAGCAGTGAAGGCAGGGGAGCCGGGGAGCTGTTTTTT. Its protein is CASSEGRGAGELFF.

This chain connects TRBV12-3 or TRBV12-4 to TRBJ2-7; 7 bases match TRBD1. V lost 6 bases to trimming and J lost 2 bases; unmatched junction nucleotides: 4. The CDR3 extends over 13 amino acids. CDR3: CASSLRGTYEQYF. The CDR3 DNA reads TGTGCCAGCAGCCTCAGGGGGACCTACGAGCAGTACTTC.

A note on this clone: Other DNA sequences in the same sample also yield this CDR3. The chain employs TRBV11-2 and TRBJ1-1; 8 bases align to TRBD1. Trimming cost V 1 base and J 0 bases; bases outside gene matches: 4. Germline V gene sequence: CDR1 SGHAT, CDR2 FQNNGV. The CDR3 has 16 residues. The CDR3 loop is CASSLGTGRMNTEAFF. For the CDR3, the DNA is TGTGCCAGCAGCTTAGGGACAGGGCGGATGAACACTGAAGCTTTCTTT. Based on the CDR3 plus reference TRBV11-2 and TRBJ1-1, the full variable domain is EAGVAQSPRYKIIEKRQSVAFWCNPISGHATLYWYQQILGQGPKLLIQFQNNGVVDDSQLPKDRFSAERLKGVDSTLKIQPAKLEDSAVYLCASSLGTGRMNTEAFFGQGTRLTVV.

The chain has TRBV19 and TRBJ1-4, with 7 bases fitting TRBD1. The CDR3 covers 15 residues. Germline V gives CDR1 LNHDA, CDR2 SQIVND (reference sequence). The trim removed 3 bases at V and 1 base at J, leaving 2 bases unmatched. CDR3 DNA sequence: TGTGCCAGTAGTATGGACAGGCGAACTAATGAAAAACTGTTTTTT. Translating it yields CASSMDRRTNEKLFF.

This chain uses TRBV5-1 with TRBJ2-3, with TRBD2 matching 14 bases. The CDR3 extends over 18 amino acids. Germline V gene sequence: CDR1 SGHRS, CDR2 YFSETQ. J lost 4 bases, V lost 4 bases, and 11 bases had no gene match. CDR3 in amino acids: CASSPGLAGGPSADTQYF. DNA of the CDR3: TGCGCCAGCAGCCCTGGACTAGCGGGAGGTCCCAGTGCAGATACGCAGTATTTT.

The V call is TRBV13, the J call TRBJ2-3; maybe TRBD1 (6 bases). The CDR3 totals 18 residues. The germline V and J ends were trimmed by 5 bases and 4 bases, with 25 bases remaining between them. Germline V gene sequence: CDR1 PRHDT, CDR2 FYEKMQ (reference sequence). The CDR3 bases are TGTGCCAGCAGCCCAACAGGGTTGGGGACCAAATCGGCAGATACGCAGTATTTT. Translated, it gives CASSPTGLGTKSADTQYF. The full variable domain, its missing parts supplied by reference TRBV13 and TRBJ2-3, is AAGVIQSPRHLIKEKRETATLKCYPIPRHDTVYWYQQGPGQDPQFLISFYEKMQSDKGSIPDRFSAQQFSDYHSELNMSSLELGDSALYFCASSPTGLGTKSADTQYFGPGTRLTVL.

CDR3 in amino acids: CASSPNGGLGQFF. The CDR3 bases are TGTGCCAGCAGCCCAAACGGGGGGCTGGGGCAGTTCTTC. The chain recombines TRBV7-3 with TRBJ2-1; weak D call: TRBD2 (7 bases). CDR1 SGHTA and CDR2 FQGTGA come from the germline V gene. CDR3 length: 13 amino acids. The germline V and J ends were trimmed by 5 bases and 12 bases, with 17 bases remaining between them.